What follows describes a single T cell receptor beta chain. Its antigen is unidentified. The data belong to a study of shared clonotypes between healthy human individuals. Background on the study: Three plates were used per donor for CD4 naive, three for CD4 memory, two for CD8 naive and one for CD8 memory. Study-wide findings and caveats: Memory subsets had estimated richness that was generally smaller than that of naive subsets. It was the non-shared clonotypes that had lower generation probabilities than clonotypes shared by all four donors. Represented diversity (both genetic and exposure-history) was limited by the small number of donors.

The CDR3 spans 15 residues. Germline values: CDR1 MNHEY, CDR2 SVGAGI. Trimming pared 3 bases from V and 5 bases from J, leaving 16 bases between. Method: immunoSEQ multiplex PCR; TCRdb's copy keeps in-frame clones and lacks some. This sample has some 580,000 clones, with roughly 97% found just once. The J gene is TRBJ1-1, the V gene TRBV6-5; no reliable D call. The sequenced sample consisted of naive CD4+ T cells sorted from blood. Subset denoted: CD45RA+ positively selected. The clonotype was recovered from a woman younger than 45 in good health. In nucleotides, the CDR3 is TGTGCCAGCAGTTATCTTCCGGGAGCGCGGACTGAAGCTTTCTTT. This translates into CASSYLPGARTEAFF.